These 5 T cell receptor beta chains share one sample of origin, sequenced in a study of blood T cell repertoires in COVID-19. Data came from immunoSEQ multiplex PCR; TCRdb stores just in-frame clones and leaves some out. The sample yields about 300,000 clones, around 91% seen once. Material: PBMCs or T cells enriched from blood (not recorded which). Source of these receptors: a woman aged 18-29 years with acute COVID-19.

The sample holds one count of this clone. The chain recombines TRBV6-5 with TRBJ1-3; D is undetermined. Germline V lookup: CDR1 MNHEY, CDR2 SVGAGI. CDR3 length: 16 residues. V was trimmed by 0 bases and J by 0 bases, leaving 9 bases between them. CDR3: CASSYSADLSGNTIYF. In DNA, the CDR3 is TGTGCCAGCAGTTACTCAGCGGACCTCTCTGGAAACACCATATATTTT.

This chain connects TRBV13 to TRBJ1-1; tentatively, D is TRBD1 (5 bases). The CDR3 is 15 residues long. Germline V gene sequence: CDR1 PRHDT, CDR2 FYEKMQ (reference sequence). The V end was cut by 0 bases, the J end by 3 bases, with 11 bases between. The CDR3 sequence is CASSLGGDWDTEAFF. In DNA, the CDR3 is TGTGCCAGCAGCTTAGGAGGGGACTGGGACACTGAAGCTTTCTTT.

The chain couples TRBV2 to TRBJ1-1; the D gene is possibly TRBD1 (6 bases). Germline CDR1 SNHLY, CDR2 FYNNEI. The CDR3 is 14 residues long. Trimming took 6 bases from V and 4 from J, leaving 15 bases between them. In nucleotides, the CDR3 is TGTGCCAGCAGGGCAGAAGGGGGTGGCACTGAAGCTTTCTTT. Translating it yields CASRAEGGGTEAFF.

This chain connects TRBV2 to TRBJ1-4; the D gene is possibly TRBD1 (5 bases). The V gene lost 5 bases and the J gene lost 8 bases, with 6 bases spanning the gap. The length of the CDR3 is 11 residues. Germline CDR1 is SNHLY and CDR2 is FYNNEI. The CDR3 nucleotides are TGTGCCAGCAGTCGACAGGAAAAACTGTTTTTT. Translation gives CASSRQEKLFF.

The chain is built from TRBV5-1 and TRBJ1-1; D is ambiguous. This CDR3 is built from 13 residues. V was clipped by 2 bases and J by 3 bases, with 8 bases between them. Germline CDR1 and CDR2: SGHRS and YFSETQ. DNA for the CDR3: TGCGCCAGCAGCTTTGCCCCGGACACTGAAGCTTTCTTT. The encoded protein is CASSFAPDTEAFF.